This TCR beta chain derives from a study of blood T cell repertoires in COVID-19. Study-wide context: The origin of the acute and convalescent COVID-19 samples was the United States, Italy and Spain.

Data came from immunoSEQ multiplex PCR; TCRdb stores just in-frame clones and leaves some out. Altogether approximately 250,000 clones are present, less than 95% being singletons, with the ten largest covering 2.8%. Participants spanned ages about 18 to 89 years and resided in over 20 US areas. Participants classified as exposed had met a COVID-19 case within 2 weeks before study entry. Trimming cost V 3 bases and J 4 bases; bases outside gene matches: 2. CDR3 length: 13 residues. Per germline, CDR1 MNHEY and CDR2 SMNVEV (reference sequence). The material sequenced was PBMCs or T cells enriched from blood (not recorded which). This sequence joins TRBV27 and TRBJ1-2; the match to TRBD1 covers 7 bases. This receptor was taken from a man in his forties who had been exposed to COVID-19. In DNA, the CDR3 is TGTGCCAGCAGTTTTGAGGGGGCCTATGGCTACACCTTC. Encoded protein: CASSFEGAYGYTF.